These T cell receptor beta chains were read from a single sample in a study of spatial heterogeneity in lung cancer. TCRdb re-derived calls from the 5' RACE reads in MiXCR, one entry per CDR3 protein. This table has about 10,000 distinct CDR3 sequences, about 6% appearing once. The sequencing used lung tumor tissue, collected at surgery. These receptors all come from a male donor with early-stage non-small cell lung cancer. Each CDR3 is given with its conserved first and last residue. Fields, in order: D gene, clone size, J gene, V gene, CDR3 DNA, CDR3 protein. D genes are given only for firm matches. The listing skips clone size in some rows; elsewhere it reads once, few, many or a size class.

TRBD2,many,TRBJ2-3,TRBV5-5,TGTGCCAGCAGCTTTCTAGCGGGGGTCACAGATACGCAGTATTTT,CASSFLAGVTDTQYF
.,medium-sized,TRBJ2-1,TRBV5-1,TGCGCCAGCAGCTCAGACCCGGCCTCCTACAATGAGCAGTTCTTC,CASSSDPASYNEQFF
TRBD2,many,TRBJ2-5,TRBV7-8,TGTGCCAGCAGCCCCATAACTAGCGGGAGTTATGCAGAGACCCAGTACTTC,CASSPITSGSYAETQYF
.,many,TRBJ2-5,TRBV28,TGTGCCAGCAGTCCCCTCGGGGTCCCCCAAGAGACCCAGTACTTC,CASSPLGVPQETQYF
.,many,TRBJ2-5,TRBV5-1,TGCGCCAGCAGCTTCTTCGGGGGACAGACCCAGTACTTC,CASSFFGGQTQYF
TRBD2,medium-sized,TRBJ2-7,TRBV20-1,TGCAGTGCTAAGTCTGCGGGAGGCCCCTCCTACGAGCAGTACTTC,CSAKSAGGPSYEQYF
.,many,TRBJ2-5,TRBV7-2,TGTGCCAGCAGCTCACCACTAGAAACCCAGTACTTC,CASSSPLETQYF
TRBD2,many,TRBJ2-3,TRBV30,TGTGCCTGGGGGCCCCTAGCGGGGGGCACAGATACGCAGTATTTT,CAWGPLAGGTDTQYF
TRBD1,many,TRBJ2-2,TRBV10-3,TGTGCCATCAGTGAGCCGGGACAGCTTGACACCGGGGAGCTGTTTTTT,CAISEPGQLDTGELFF
.,medium-sized,TRBJ1-3,TRBV3-1,TGTGCCAGCAGACCACAGGGTTTTGGAAACACCATATATTTT,CASRPQGFGNTIYF
.,.,TRBJ1-4,TRBV5-5,TGTGCCAGCAGCGGACTTGGGGGGTCTAATGAAAAACTGTTTTTT,CASSGLGGSNEKLFF
.,medium-sized,TRBJ2-1,TRBV27,TGTGCCAGCAGTTTCCGCCTGTCTTACAATGAGCAGTTCTTC,CASSFRLSYNEQFF
.,many,TRBJ2-1,TRBV7-8,TGTGCCAGCAGCTCTTTGACACATAGCTCCTACAATGAGCAGTTCTTC,CASSSLTHSSYNEQFF
.,many,TRBJ1-5,TRBV20-1,TGCAGTGCTAGAGATCGGGCAGATTATACAGGTCAGCCCCAGCATTTT,CSARDRADYTGQPQHF
.,once,TRBJ2-3,TRBV15,TGTGCCACCAGCAGAGATAGGGTTTTAGGGCATACGCAGTATTTT,CATSRDRVLGHTQYF
.,medium-sized,TRBJ2-5,TRBV5-5,TGTGCCAGCAGCTTGGTATGGGGGTCGGCTGTCCAAGAGACCCAGTACTTC,CASSLVWGSAVQETQYF
.,many,TRBJ2-3,TRBV10-3,TGTGCCATCATGTGGGACCCAACTAGCACAGATACGCAGTATTTT,CAIMWDPTSTDTQYF
.,many,TRBJ2-5,TRBV10-2,TGCGCCAGCAGTGATGGGGGCAGCGGGATCCAAGAGACCCAGTACTTC,CASSDGGSGIQETQYF
.,.,TRBJ2-7,TRBV20-1,TGCAGTGCTAGAACTACCCAAGGATCCTACGAGCAGTACTTC,CSARTTQGSYEQYF
.,many,TRBJ2-5,TRBV2,TGTGCCAGCAGTGGAGGTGTCGTAGAGACCCAGTACTTC,CASSGGVVETQYF
.,large,TRBJ2-5,TRBV6-6,TGTGCCAGCAGTTCGACTTCTCAAGAGACCCAGTACTTC,CASSSTSQETQYF
TRBD1,few,TRBJ1-1,TRBV6-5,TGTGCCAGCAGTCCACATTCGGACAGGTGGACTGAAGCTTTCTTT,CASSPHSDRWTEAFF
TRBD1,.,TRBJ1-1,TRBV15,TGTGCCTCCCAGGGGGGCCCAAACACTGAAGCTTTCTTT,CASQGGPNTEAFF
.,.,TRBJ1-1,TRBV30,TGTGCCTGGAGTGTAACGGCAGTCAACACTGAAGCTTTCTTT,CAWSVTAVNTEAFF
.,many,TRBJ1-3,TRBV6-1,TGTGCCAGCAGGACATCAGGCTCTGGAAACACCATATATTTT,CASRTSGSGNTIYF
TRBD1,medium-sized,TRBJ1-1,TRBV10-3,TGTGCCATCAGTGAGTCACACAGGGGGCCCAACACTGAAGCTTTCTTT,CAISESHRGPNTEAFF
.,many,TRBJ1-1,TRBV28,TGTGCCAGCAGTTTATCCCCCCCTCGGCAGGGTTCCACTGAAGCTTTCTTT,CASSLSPPRQGSTEAFF
.,medium-sized,TRBJ1-5,TRBV28,TGTGCCAGCAGTTTATATTATCAGGGTGCTCAGCCCCAGCATTTT,CASSLYYQGAQPQHF
.,medium-sized,TRBJ2-1,TRBV28,TGTGCCAGCAGGGTTGACGCGGCCTACAATGAGCAGTTCTTC,CASRVDAAYNEQFF
.,few,TRBJ2-5,TRBV6-2/TRBV6-3,TGTGCCAGCAGTTACTCGGTCCCGGCGGCAGGGACCCAGTACTTC,CASSYSVPAAGTQYF
.,.,TRBJ1-5,TRBV12-3/TRBV12-4,TGTGCCATCTCTTCGGACAGCTTAAATCAGCCCCAGCATTTT,CAISSDSLNQPQHF
TRBD1,many,TRBJ1-1,TRBV15,TGTGCCACCCTTGGACAGGCGAACACTGAAGCTTTCTTT,CATLGQANTEAFF
.,many,TRBJ1-3,TRBV20-1,TGCAGTGCTAGGGTCCCCACGGGAAACACCATATATTTT,CSARVPTGNTIYF
TRBD2,many,TRBJ2-3,TRBV19,TGTGCCAGTAGTATCGGACTAGCGGGAGGGGATACGCAGTATTTT,CASSIGLAGGDTQYF
.,many,TRBJ2-3,TRBV27,TGTGCCAGCAGTTTAGCCCTGAGCACAGATACGCAGTATTTT,CASSLALSTDTQYF
.,medium-sized,TRBJ1-5,TRBV5-1,TGCGCCAGCAGCTTGGCCGGGATGAGCAATCAGCCCCAGCATTTT,CASSLAGMSNQPQHF
.,large,TRBJ1-5,TRBV10-3,TGTGCCATCAGTGACTACAGGGAGAATCAGCCCCAGCATTTT,CAISDYRENQPQHF
.,many,TRBJ2-4,TRBV12-5,TGTGCTAGTGGTTTGGTTGGAGGGGCCAAAAACATTCAGTACTTC,CASGLVGGAKNIQYF
.,medium-sized,TRBJ1-2,TRBV6-5,TGTGCCAGCAGCTCTAGATCGTTAAGTCAGGGCTACACCTTC,CASSSRSLSQGYTF
TRBD1,once,TRBJ2-5,TRBV10-3,TGTGCCATCAGCCCCAAACAGGGGCAGGAGACCCAGTACTTC,CAISPKQGQETQYF
.,many,TRBJ1-5,TRBV9,TGTGCCAGCAGCGTAGATGGGGCTGGTCAGCCCCAGCATTTT,CASSVDGAGQPQHF
.,many,TRBJ2-1,TRBV5-1,TGCGCCAGCAGCTCTCTTGGGGGGGCAGATAGCTCCTACAATGAGCAGTTCTTC,CASSSLGGADSSYNEQFF
TRBD2,many,TRBJ2-3,TRBV12-3/TRBV12-4,TGTGCCAGCAGTCACCTCGCCCGACTAGCGGCACGAAGGGATACGCAGTATTTT,CASSHLARLAARRDTQYF
.,many,TRBJ1-4,TRBV5-1,TGCGCCAGCAGCTTGTGGGGGGACGGTGGTAATGAAAAACTGTTTTTT,CASSLWGDGGNEKLFF
.,many,TRBJ2-5,TRBV11-1,TGTGCCAGCAGCTTTGGACTTCAAGAGACCCAGTACTTC,CASSFGLQETQYF
.,many,TRBJ1-4,TRBV4-1,TGCGCCAGCAGCCTAAGATCGGAGGAAAAACTGTTTTTT,CASSLRSEEKLFF
.,many,TRBJ2-7,TRBV6-5,TGTGCCAGCAGTTACCCTGGGAGGCCATACGAGCAGTACTTC,CASSYPGRPYEQYF
.,many,TRBJ1-3,TRBV3-1,TGTGCCAGCAGCCAAGGGTCTGGAAACACCATATATTTT,CASSQGSGNTIYF
TRBD2,medium-sized,TRBJ2-1,TRBV12-5,TGTGCTAGTGTCACGACTAGCGGGAGGGCTGAGCAGTTCTTC,CASVTTSGRAEQFF
.,many,TRBJ1-1,TRBV7-8,TGTGCCAGCAGCCGCCCGGACCTCGCGAACACTGAAGCTTTCTTT,CASSRPDLANTEAFF
.,many,TRBJ2-7,TRBV18,TGTGCCAGCTCTCTCCCGGAAGTAGTACGTGGTTCGTCAAGCTCCTACGAGCAGTACTTC,CASSLPEVVRGSSSSYEQYF
.,.,TRBJ2-3,TRBV4-1,TGCGCCAGCAGCCTCGGACAGACCACAGATACGCAGTATTTT,CASSLGQTTDTQYF
TRBD1,medium-sized,TRBJ1-2,TRBV11-2,TGTGCCAGCAGTTTTGACAGGGGCTATGGCTACACCTTC,CASSFDRGYGYTF
TRBD1,many,TRBJ2-5,TRBV20-1,TGCAGTGCTAGAGATAGGGACAGCCAAGAGACCCAGTACTTC,CSARDRDSQETQYF
TRBD2,many,TRBJ2-1,TRBV11-2,TGTGCCAGCAGCCCCCGACTAGCGGGGGTGTACAATGAGCAGTTCTTC,CASSPRLAGVYNEQFF
TRBD1,medium-sized,TRBJ2-1,TRBV5-1,TGCGCCAGCAGCTTGCATGGGGACAGCTCCTACAATGAGCAGTTCTTC,CASSLHGDSSYNEQFF
TRBD1,medium-sized,TRBJ1-5,TRBV15,TGTGCCACCAGCAGAGTTTTTGGACAGGGGATCAATCAGCCCCAGCATTTT,CATSRVFGQGINQPQHF